Described below is a single TCR beta chain sequence and its context. This may arise from a read error, as a much more abundant clone is one base away. Distinct nucleotide sequences in the sample also encode this CDR3. This sample is drawn from a study of shared clonotypes between healthy human individuals. Study details: Researchers drew samples from a couple of women and a few men aged 18 to 49.

Between the trimmed V and J ends, which lost 6 bases and 1 base, there was a span of 28 bases. CDR1 is MDHEN and CDR2 is SYDVKM in the germline V gene. The length of the CDR3 is 21 residues. The assay was run at deep level. Once extracted for a subset, genomic DNA was divided evenly among several immunoSEQ plates. The table came from immunoSEQ multiplex PCR; TCRdb's copy has only in-frame clones and leaves some out. This table holds about 500,000 clones, 60% to 80% found once. This clonotype was obtained from a woman aged 40 to 49 in good health. Some clones in this sample may be carry-over from other donors' samples. What was sequenced was PBMCs. The chain employs TRBV28 and TRBJ2-6; D possibly corresponds to TRBD2 (5 bases). The DNA for the CDR3 is TGTGCCAGCAGCCCCGGGGTGAGGGCAGCCCAGCGTAGGTCTGGGGCCAACGTCCTGACTTTC. Its translation: CASSPGVRAAQRRSGANVLTF.